The 14 T cell receptor beta chains reported below all come from one sample, sequenced in a study of blood T cell repertoires in COVID-19. Here immunoSEQ multiplex PCR was the method, and the copy in TCRdb shows in-frame clones only, minus some. The sample shows approximately 89,000 clones, 90% to 95% of them seen only once. Material: peripheral blood. The receptor set was obtained from a human donor with active COVID-19. The donor label of this sample is uncertain.

The genes are TRBV24-1 and TRBJ2-2; 12 bases map to TRBD2. The CDR3 is made up of 16 amino acids. Trimming took 3 bases from V and 8 from J; bases not matched to a gene: 6. Germline CDR1 and CDR2: KGHDR and SFDVKD. The CDR3 DNA reads as TGTGCCACCAGTGATCTGGGACTAGCGGGCTCGGGGGAGCTGTTTTTT. Translating gives CATSDLGLAGSGELFF.

The rearrangement joins TRBV7-8 to TRBJ1-3, with D possibly being TRBD1 (6 bases). This CDR3 contains 16 residues. Germline V gene data show CDR1 as SGHVS and CDR2 as FQNEAQ. Trimming removed 4 bases at V and 0 bases at J, with 13 bases between. The CDR3 spells CASSSSRGLSGNTIYF. As DNA, the CDR3 is TGTGCCAGCAGCTCATCCAGGGGCCTCTCTGGAAACACCATATATTTT.

The rearrangement uses TRBV4-1 and TRBJ2-2, with TRBD1 matching over 11 bases. CDR1 and CDR2 (germline): MGHRA, YSYEKL. With V trimmed by 5 bases and J by 3 bases, 5 bases remained unmatched. The CDR3 covers 16 residues. CDR3 bases: TGCGCCAGCAGCGCTCCGGGACAGGGGGACACCGGGGAGCTGTTTTTT. Protein: CASSAPGQGDTGELFF.

The chain carries TRBV6-5 and TRBJ2-3; TRBD2 aligns across 7 bases. The CDR3 runs to 13 residues. The V gene's germline CDR1 is MNHEY and CDR2 SVGAGI. The V segment lost 5 bases and the J segment 1 base; nucleotides outside the gene matches: 0. The chain's CDR3 is CASSRGGTDTQYF. In nucleotides, the CDR3 is TGTGCCAGCAGTCGGGGGGGCACAGATACGCAGTATTTT.

The chain is built from TRBV7-9 and TRBJ1-1; D possibly corresponds to TRBD1 (6 bases). V was trimmed by 7 bases and J by 1 base, leaving 10 bases between them. Germline V gene data show CDR1 as SEHNR and CDR2 as FQNEAQ (reference sequence). CDR3 length: 13 residues. In DNA, the CDR3 is TGTGCCAGCACAACGACAGGGAACACTGAAGCTTTCTTT. This gives the protein CASTTTGNTEAFF. Drawing the rest from reference TRBV7-9 and TRBJ1-1, the complete variable domain is DTGVSQNPRHKITKRGQNVTFRCDPISEHNRLYWYRQTLGQGPEFLTYFQNEAQLEKSRLLSDRFSAERPKGSFSTLEIQRTEQGDSAMYLCASTTTGNTEAFFGQGTRLTVV.

The V and J genes are TRBV19 and TRBJ2-6; no clear D. Trimming took 10 bases from V and 0 from J, leaving 10 bases between them. CDR3 length equals 14 residues. From germline, CDR1 is LNHDA and CDR2 SQIVND (reference sequence). CDR3 sequence reads: CATKRGSGANVLTF. In nucleotides, the CDR3 is TGTGCCACAAAGAGAGGCTCTGGGGCCAACGTCCTGACTTTC.

J is TRBJ2-7 and V is TRBV7-6, with D possibly matching TRBD1 (5 bases). The CDR3 spans 13 residues. Germline CDR1 reads SGHVS; CDR2 reads FNYEAQ. Deletions cut 5 bases from V and 7 bases from J, with 15 bases between. The CDR3 bases are TGTGCCAGCAGCCCCCAGGGCAGCCTTGAGCAGTACTTC. Amino acid sequence: CASSPQGSLEQYF.

The CDR3 protein is CASSLESPETGELFF. CDR3 DNA sequence: TGTGCCAGCAGCTTAGAGAGCCCGGAGACCGGGGAGCTGTTTTTT. J is TRBJ2-2 and V is TRBV11-3; D is unclear. Germline V gene lookup returns CDR1 SGHNT and CDR2 YENEEA. CDR3 length: 15 amino acids. The V end was cut by 0 bases, the J end by 5 bases, with 10 bases between.

This chain links TRBV7-9 with TRBJ2-7; possibly TRBD1 for D (5 bases). Germline CDR1 is SEHNR and CDR2 is FQNEAQ (reference sequence). This CDR3 region has 12 residues. The germline V and J ends were trimmed by 4 bases and 3 bases, with 7 bases remaining between them. CDR3 protein: CASSSQGYEQYF. The CDR3 DNA is TGTGCCAGCAGCTCGCAGGGCTACGAGCAGTACTTC.

In its sample, this clone was seen once. The chain combines TRBV18 with TRBJ2-7, with 7 bases lining up with TRBD1. The J segment lost 2 bases and the V segment lost 4 bases, leaving 2 bases of the junction unmatched. This CDR3 comprises 13 residues. Germline lookup yields CDR1 KGHSH and CDR2 LQKENI. The CDR3, as DNA: TGTGCCAGCTCACGGACAGGACCCTACGAGCAGTACTTC. Its protein product is CASSRTGPYEQYF.

V and J are TRBV29-1 and TRBJ2-5; tentative D call: TRBD1 (6 bases). Germline-derived CDR1 and CDR2 are SQVTM and ANQGSEA. The CDR3 is 11 amino acids. V gave up 7 bases and J gave up 5 bases, with 11 bases separating them. This CDR3 is CSGGPRETQYF. CDR3 nucleotide sequence: TGCAGCGGGGGGCCTCGGGAGACCCAGTACTTC.

The CDR3 region is CASQQLGTQYF. The CDR3 nucleotides are TGTGCCAGCCAACAGTTGGGTACGCAGTATTTT. This sequence joins TRBV2 and TRBJ2-3, with D unresolved. This CDR3 spans 11 amino acids. V lost 8 bases and J 8 bases, leaving 11 bases between the germline ends. Germline assignment: CDR1 SNHLY and CDR2 FYNNEI. The variable domain in full, completed from reference TRBV2 and TRBJ2-3, reads EPEVTQTPSHQVTQMGQEVILRCVPISNHLYFYWYRQILGQKVEFLVSFYNNEISEKSEIFDDQFSVERPDGSNFTLKIRSTKLEDSAMYFCASQQLGTQYFGPGTRLTVL.

DNA for the CDR3: TGTGCCAGCAGCCCGGTTGGTAGCGGGGGCCCGGGCGGGGAGCTGTTTTTT. Amino acids: CASSPVGSGGPGGELFF. V gene TRBV7-7 combines with J gene TRBJ2-2, with 9 bases that match TRBD2. The CDR3 spans 17 residues. V dropped 5 bases and J dropped 7; count of bases not matched to a gene: 14. Germline V gene data show CDR1 as SSHAT and CDR2 as FNYEAQ (reference sequence).

J is TRBJ1-1 and V is TRBV7-8; no clear D. Trimming removed 4 bases at V and 0 bases at J, with 15 bases between. This CDR3 is 16 amino acids long. From germline, CDR1 is SGHVS and CDR2 FQNEAQ. CDR3 protein: CASSSAPSSMNTEAFF. The DNA of the CDR3 is TGTGCCAGCAGCTCAGCACCGAGTTCCATGAACACTGAAGCTTTCTTT.